The 27 T cell receptor beta chains listed next were all sequenced from one sample in a study of HIV-infected children after antiretroviral therapy interruption. Treatment here: PENTA 11 planned treatment interruption arm or continuous ART arm. A 3' RACE protocol on RNA, with unique molecular identifiers, produced the TCR library. MiXCR, run by TCRdb on the 3' RACE reads, gives a single entry per CDR3 protein. The sample lists about 46,000 distinct CDR3 sequences, roughly 4% occurring once. This material consisted of CD45RA+ CD4+ T cells from PBMCs, pooled from several time points, taken from a donor given antiretroviral therapy, either interrupted or continuous. Sample subset: naive CD4+ CD45RA+ CD45RO- T cells. The receptors shown here come from a pool of human donors with HIV.

This clonotype came up many times. The chain joins TRBV12-5 to TRBJ2-7; D is tentatively TRBD1 or TRBD2 (5 bases each). With 4 bases removed from V and 2 bases from J, the gap between germline ends came to 12 bases. The CDR3 runs to 14 residues. Germline CDR1 is LGHNT and CDR2 is FRNRAP. The CDR3 sequence: CASGSRDGAYEQYF. The CDR3 nucleotides read TGTGCTAGTGGTTCCCGGGACGGAGCCTACGAGCAGTACTTC.

There are many counts of this clonotype. A read error may produce the germline difference seen at one junction end. The CDR3 DNA is TGTGCCAGCTCCGGGACTGGGGGAGACACCCAGTACTTT. Residues: CASSGTGGDTQYF. J is TRBJ2-5 and V is TRBV13; D possibly corresponds to TRBD2 (6 bases). Germline CDR1 is PRHDT and CDR2 is FYEKMQ (reference sequence). This CDR3 region has 13 residues.

This clonotype came up many times. The chain employs TRBV5-8 and TRBJ2-1; weak D call: TRBD1 (6 bases). V lost 2 bases and J lost 13, with 13 bases in between. The V gene's germline CDR1 is SGHTS and CDR2 YDEGEE. This CDR3 has 12 amino acids. The CDR3 spells CASSLIGGSQFF. CDR3 bases: TGTGCCAGCAGCTTAATAGGGGGTTCTCAGTTCTTC.

In its sample, this clonotype was seen many times. This CDR3 reads CASSLLNTGELFF. In DNA form, the CDR3 reads TGTGCCAGCAGCTTACTAAACACCGGGGAGCTGTTTTTT. The chain is built from TRBV11-2 and TRBJ2-2; no clear D gene. V lost 2 bases, J lost 2 bases, and 3 bases lay in between. The CDR3 is 13 amino acids. Per the germline V gene, CDR1 is SGHAT and CDR2 is FQNNGV.

This clonotype was seen many times. The chain couples TRBV20-1 to TRBJ2-2, with D perhaps matching TRBD1 or TRBD2 (6 bases each). CDR1 DFQATT and CDR2 SNEGSKA come from the germline V gene (reference sequence). The V end lost 0 bases, the J end lost 3 bases, and 11 bases lay between the germline ends. The CDR3 is made up of 15 amino acids. This chain's CDR3 is CSARDRRGDTGELFF. CDR3 nucleotides: TGCAGTGCTAGAGATCGAAGGGGGGACACCGGGGAGCTGTTTTTT.

This clonotype was seen at least ten times. The gene calls are TRBV30 and TRBJ2-5; possibly TRBD1 or TRBD2 for D (6 bases each). Per the germline V gene, CDR1 is GTSNPN and CDR2 is SVGIG (reference sequence). The V gene lost 8 bases and the J gene lost 5 bases, with 24 bases spanning the gap. This CDR3 comprises 15 residues. The CDR3 DNA reads as TGTGCCGCTAAAGTGGCCGGGGGCGTATTCGAGACCCAGTACTTC. Translating it yields CAAKVAGGVFETQYF.

In its sample, this clonotype was seen many times. V is TRBV3-1 and J is TRBJ2-3; a possible D gene is TRBD2 (6 bases). Germline loops: CDR1 LGHDT, CDR2 YNNKEL (reference sequence). Trimming stripped 3 bases from V and 2 bases from J, with 9 bases between. The CDR3 totals 14 residues. The CDR3 DNA reads TGTGCCAGCAGCCAGCCGGGACTCACAGATACGCAGTATTTT. As protein: CASSQPGLTDTQYF.

This clonotype was counted a few times. The gene calls are TRBV2 and TRBJ1-4; tentative D call: TRBD1 (5 bases). The germline V gene has CDR1 SNHLY and CDR2 FYNNEI. Trimming left V 8 bases short and J 9 bases short, with 19 bases between. The CDR3 spans 14 residues. This chain's CDR3 is CASEGRGGRKKLFF. The CDR3 DNA follows: TGTGCCAGCGAAGGGAGGGGAGGAAGGAAAAAACTGTTTTTT. The whole variable domain, filled in from reference TRBV2 and TRBJ1-4, reads EPEVTQTPSHQVTQMGQEVILRCVPISNHLYFYWYRQILGQKVEFLVSFYNNEISEKSEIFDDQFSVERPDGSNFTLKIRSTKLEDSAMYFCASEGRGGRKKLFFGSGTQLSVL.

This clonotype showed up many times. V and J are TRBV28 and TRBJ1-2, with 8 nucleotides matching TRBD1. This CDR3 spans 15 amino acids. The V gene's germline CDR1 is MDHEN and CDR2 SYDVKM. V lost 3 bases and J lost 4; bases outside the gene matches: 7. This CDR3 is CASSFQGQVAYGYTF. The CDR3 DNA reads as TGTGCCAGCAGTTTTCAGGGACAGGTCGCCTATGGCTACACCTTC.

V gene TRBV11-2 combines with J gene TRBJ2-1; the D is unclear. CDR3 size: 15 residues. From germline, CDR1 is SGHAT and CDR2 FQNNGV. V lost 2 bases and J 7 bases, leaving 15 bases between the germline ends. The CDR3 region has the DNA TGTGCCAGCAGCTTACGGGCAGAAGGTGGGAATGAGCAGTTCTTC. It encodes CASSLRAEGGNEQFF.

The chain links TRBV12-3 or TRBV12-4 to TRBJ2-7, with unresolved D. This CDR3 comprises 15 residues. The V end was cut by 4 bases, the J end by 1 base, with 14 bases between. In nucleotides, the CDR3 is TGTGCCAGCAGTTCTTGGGAACAGAAATCCTACGAGCAGTACTTC. It is translated as CASSSWEQKSYEQYF.

This chain links TRBV7-2 with TRBJ1-2; D remains ambiguous. In germline, CDR1 is SGHTA, CDR2 FQGNSA. V lost 5 bases and J lost 5, with 12 bases in between. The CDR3 has 13 residues. The DNA for the CDR3 is TGTGCCAGCAGCATTGGACGCGTATATGGCTACACCTTC. It encodes CASSIGRVYGYTF.

This clonotype was seen ten or more times. The chain's CDR3 is CASSLAVRESPAKNIQYF. The CDR3, as DNA: TGTGCCAGCAGCTTAGCGGTCAGGGAAAGTCCAGCCAAAAACATTCAGTACTTC. This chain connects TRBV7-8 to TRBJ2-4; possibly TRBD1 for D (5 bases). The CDR3 totals 18 residues. Looked up from germline, CDR1 is SGHVS and CDR2 is FQNEAQ. V was pared by 0 bases and J by 0 bases, with 15 bases between. The whole variable domain, filled in from reference TRBV7-8 and TRBJ2-4, reads GAGVSQSPRYKVAKRGQDVALRCDPISGHVSLFWYQQALGQGPEFLTYFQNEAQLDKSGLPSDRFFAERPEGSVSTLKIQRTQQEDSAVYLCASSLAVRESPAKNIQYFGAGTRLSVL.

This clonotype has ten or more counts. The chain employs TRBV11-2 and TRBJ1-2; 7 bases align to TRBD1. V lost 1 base to trimming and J lost 8 bases; unmatched junction nucleotides: 7. Per the germline V gene, CDR1 is SGHAT and CDR2 is FQNNGV. The CDR3 extends over 14 amino acids. The CDR3 region has the DNA TGTGCCAGCAGCTTAGTATCCAGGGGGAACGGCTACACCTTC. Translation gives CASSLVSRGNGYTF.

This clonotype was seen many times. The rearrangement joins TRBV2 to TRBJ1-3; D remains unclear. The V gene lost 1 base and the J gene lost 3 bases, with 4 bases spanning the gap. Germline CDR1 is SNHLY and CDR2 is FYNNEI. The CDR3 covers 13 residues. The CDR3 sequence: CASSEENGNTIYF. CDR3 nucleotide sequence: TGTGCCAGCAGTGAAGAGAATGGAAACACCATATATTTT.

The rearrangement links TRBV4-1 to TRBJ2-2; 7 positions agree with TRBD1. V was pared by 4 bases and J by 5 bases, with 4 bases of the junction left unmatched. The CDR3 sequence is 14 residues long. Germline V lookup: CDR1 MGHRA, CDR2 YSYEKL. The CDR3 loop reads CASSPNRGTGELFF. The CDR3 nucleotides are TGCGCCAGCAGCCCGAACAGGGGAACCGGGGAGCTGTTTTTT.

This clonotype was counted ten times or more. The genes are TRBV15 and TRBJ2-7; TRBD1 is a possible D gene (5 bases). From germline, CDR1 is LNHNV and CDR2 YYDKDF (reference sequence). The CDR3 runs to 16 residues. Trimming pared 4 bases from V and 0 bases from J, leaving 16 bases between. The CDR3 spells CATSTYPQGFSYEQYF. For the CDR3, the DNA is TGTGCCACCAGCACCTACCCCCAGGGTTTCTCCTACGAGCAGTACTTC.

This clonotype rates as medium-sized (0.01 to 0.1%). The CDR3 DNA sequence: TGTGCCAGCAGCTATAGGGTTGCGGAGACCCAGTACTTC. Protein sequence: CASSYRVAETQYF. The chain couples TRBV7-2 to TRBJ2-5; no firm D call. The germline CDR1 and CDR2 sequences are SGHTA and FQGNSA. V was trimmed by 4 bases and J by 5 bases, leaving 11 bases between them. CDR3 length equals 13 residues. Together with reference TRBV7-2 and TRBJ2-5, the CDR3 gives the full variable domain: GAGVSQSPSNKVTEKGKDVELRCDPISGHTALYWYRQSLGQGLEFLIYFQGNSAPDKSGLPSDRFSAERTGGSVSTLTIQRTQQEDSAVYLCASSYRVAETQYFGPGTRLLVL.

This chain links TRBV2 with TRBJ2-7, with TRBD1 matching 7 bases. Germline CDR1 is SNHLY and CDR2 is FYNNEI. V gave up 7 bases and J gave up 3 bases; unmatched junction bases: 6. The CDR3 consists of 13 residues. The CDR3 DNA follows: TGTGCCAGCACCAAGGGGGCAGGCTACGAGCAGTACTTC. Translating it yields CASTKGAGYEQYF.

Within the sample, this clonotype is medium-sized. The V and J genes are TRBV6-2 or TRBV6-3 and TRBJ2-1; D is uncertain. The V end lost 4 bases, the J end lost 0 bases, and 10 bases lay between the germline ends. Germline V gene data show CDR1 as MNHEY and CDR2 as SVGEGT. The CDR3 covers 15 residues. CDR3 sequence: CASSLRRDSYNEQFF. In DNA, the CDR3 is TGTGCCAGCAGTTTAAGACGCGACTCCTACAATGAGCAGTTCTTC.

This clonotype showed up many times. The chain carries TRBV23-1 and TRBJ2-3; D not certain. TRBV23-1 is an ORF, and what it does is uncertain. CDR3 length: 13 residues. Trimming cost V 4 bases and J 0 bases, with 5 bases left between them. Written as DNA, the CDR3 is TGCGCCAGCAGTCGTGACAGCACAGATACGCAGTATTTT. This codes for CASSRDSTDTQYF.

This clonotype was picked up a small number of times. The CDR3 sequence is CSALNRGGNQPQHF. In DNA, the CDR3 is TGCAGTGCCCTGAACAGGGGTGGCAATCAGCCCCAGCATTTT. This rearrangement joins TRBV20-1 to TRBJ1-5; 7 nucleotides align to TRBD1. The CDR3 length is 14 residues. V lost 6 bases, J lost 2 bases, and 7 bases stayed unmatched. CDR1 and CDR2 from the germline V gene are DFQATT and SNEGSKA (reference sequence).

This clonotype was observed many times. The V and J genes are TRBV29-1 and TRBJ2-1; D is ambiguous. This CDR3 contains 14 residues. V lost 0 bases, J lost 6 bases, and 12 bases lay in between. Germline V gene sequence: CDR1 SQVTM, CDR2 ANQGSEA. CDR3 sequence reads: CSVEDQDHPNEQFF. The CDR3 DNA sequence: TGCAGCGTTGAAGACCAAGATCACCCCAATGAGCAGTTCTTC.

There are many counts of this clonotype. The chain combines TRBV18 with TRBJ2-1; D is unresolved. V lost 2 bases to trimming and J lost 6 bases, with 2 bases between them. Germline CDR1 is KGHSH and CDR2 is LQKENI. The CDR3 has 11 residues. CDR3 in amino acids: CASSPGNEQFF. Here the CDR3 DNA reads TGTGCCAGCTCACCAGGCAATGAGCAGTTCTTC.

This clonotype has at least ten counts. J is TRBJ1-1 and V is TRBV20-1, with TRBD1 matching 12 bases. The CDR3 length is 18 residues. V lost 0 bases to trimming and J lost 3 bases; unmatched junction nucleotides: 11. Germline values: CDR1 DFQATT, CDR2 SNEGSKA (reference sequence). DNA for the CDR3: TGCAGTGCTAGAGATGAGGGGGGACAGGGGGCTTTGTACACTGAAGCTTTCTTT. This translates into CSARDEGGQGALYTEAFF.

In this sample, this clonotype turned up many times. This chain uses TRBV29-1 with TRBJ1-2; D ambiguous. Germline V gene sequence: CDR1 SQVTM, CDR2 ANQGSEA. Trimming left V 6 bases short and J 0 bases short, with 14 bases between. The CDR3 totals 14 residues. CDR3 in DNA: TGCAGCGTCCCTGGACCGGGAGCTAACTATGGCTACACCTTC. The encoded protein is CSVPGPGANYGYTF.

This clonotype was seen repeatedly, ten times or more. The J gene is TRBJ1-1, the V gene TRBV6-5, with a tentative D call TRBD1 (5 bases). From germline, CDR1 is MNHEY and CDR2 SVGAGI. V was shortened by 5 bases and J by 4 bases, with 11 bases between the two germline ends. This CDR3 comprises 13 residues. In DNA form, the CDR3 reads TGTGCCAGCAGTCCCGACAGCCTCACTGAAGCTTTCTTT. This encodes CASSPDSLTEAFF.